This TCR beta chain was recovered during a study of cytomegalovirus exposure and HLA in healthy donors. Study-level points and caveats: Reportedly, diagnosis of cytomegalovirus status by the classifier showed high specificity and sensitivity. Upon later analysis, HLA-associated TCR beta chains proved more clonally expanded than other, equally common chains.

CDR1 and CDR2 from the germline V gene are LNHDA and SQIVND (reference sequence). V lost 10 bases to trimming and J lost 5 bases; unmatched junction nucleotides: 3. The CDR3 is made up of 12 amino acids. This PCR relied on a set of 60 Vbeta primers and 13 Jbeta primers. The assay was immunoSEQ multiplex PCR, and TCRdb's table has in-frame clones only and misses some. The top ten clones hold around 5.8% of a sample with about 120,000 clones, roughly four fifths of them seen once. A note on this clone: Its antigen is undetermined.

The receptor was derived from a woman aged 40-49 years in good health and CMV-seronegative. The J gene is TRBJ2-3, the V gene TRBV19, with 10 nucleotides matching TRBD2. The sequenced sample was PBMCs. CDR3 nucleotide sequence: TGTGCCACTAGACTAGCGGGAGATACGCAGTATTTT. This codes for CATRLAGDTQYF. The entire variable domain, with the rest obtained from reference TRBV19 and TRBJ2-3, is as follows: DGGITQSPKYLFRKEGQNVTLSCEQNLNHDAMYWYRQDPGQGLRLIYYSQIVNDFQKGDIAEGYSVSREKKESFPLTVTSAQKNPTAFYLCATRLAGDTQYFGPGTRLTVL.